Following are 21 T cell receptor beta chains from one sample sequenced in a study of memory CD4+ T cells and cytomegalovirus serostatus. Generated by immunoSEQ multiplex PCR, the TCRdb table keeps only in-frame clones and is missing some. The table has over 40,000 clones, over 70% seen once. The sort gate was single viable CD3+CD4+CD8-CD45RO+ cells for memory CD4+ T cells. What was sequenced was memory CD4+ T cells from blood. The receptor set was obtained from an adult in good health and CMV-seronegative.

The V gene is TRBV28, the J gene TRBJ2-3; D is unresolved. From germline, CDR1 is MDHEN and CDR2 SYDVKM. With 1 base removed from V and 6 bases from J, the gap between germline ends came to 5 bases. There are 12 residues in the CDR3. DNA of the CDR3: TGTGCCAGCAGTTTATTGGGGGATACGCAGTATTTT. Protein product: CASSLLGDTQYF. Full variable domain (remainder filled in from reference TRBV28 and TRBJ2-3): DVKVTQSSRYLVKRTGEKVFLECVQDMDHENMFWYRQDPGLGLRLIYFSYDVKMKEKGDIPEGYSVSREKKERFSLILESASTNQTSMYLCASSLLGDTQYFGPGTRLTVL.

This chain uses TRBV11-2 with TRBJ1-5; D unresolved. The CDR3 totals 12 residues. Trimming pared 1 base from V and 6 bases from J, leaving 4 bases between. Germline loops: CDR1 SGHAT, CDR2 FQNNGV. CDR3 nucleotide sequence: TGTGCCAGCAGCTTAGGATCTCAGCCCCAGCATTTT. This encodes CASSLGSQPQHF.

V usage is TRBV5-1 and J usage is TRBJ2-2; D is perhaps TRBD1 or TRBD2 (5 bases each). V was clipped by 6 bases and J by 8 bases, with 20 bases between them. Germline V lookup: CDR1 SGHRS, CDR2 YFSETQ. This CDR3 is built from 15 residues. In nucleotides, the CDR3 is TGCGCCAGCACGATTGGGACGGCCCCTGGGGGGGAGCTGTTTTTT. It specifies CASTIGTAPGGELFF.

About this clone: The same CDR3 arises from other DNA sequences in this sample as well. The rearrangement joins TRBV19 to TRBJ2-3; no definite D call. The V end was cut by 3 bases, the J end by 2 bases, with 6 bases between. The CDR3 length is 13 residues. Germline V gene sequence: CDR1 LNHDA, CDR2 SQIVND (reference sequence). The CDR3 nucleotides read TGTGCCAGTAGTATGGGTGTCACAGATACGCAGTATTTT. Amino acid sequence: CASSMGVTDTQYF.

The CDR3 region is CASSLTQGNTGELFF. The DNA of the CDR3 is TGTGCCAGCAGCCTTACTCAGGGGAACACCGGGGAGCTGTTTTTT. The V call is TRBV7-2, the J call TRBJ2-2; a possible D gene is TRBD1 (5 bases). The CDR3 extends over 15 amino acids. The germline V gene encodes CDR1 SGHTA and CDR2 FQGNSA. V gave up 5 bases and J gave up 1 base, with 11 bases separating them.

This clone turned up a few times. This chain joins TRBV11-2 and TRBJ1-4; D gene ambiguous. V was shortened by 1 base and J by 6 bases, with 9 bases between the two germline ends. The CDR3 extends over 14 amino acids. Germline CDR1 is SGHAT and CDR2 is FQNNGV. CDR3 sequence: CASSLVVGDEKLFF. DNA of the CDR3: TGTGCCAGCAGCTTAGTAGTGGGAGATGAAAAACTGTTTTTT.

The sample holds a few counts of this clone. The genes are TRBV27 and TRBJ1-5, with D possibly being TRBD1 (6 bases). The CDR3 length is 14 residues. V lost 2 bases to trimming and J lost 7 bases, with 12 bases between them. In germline, CDR1 is MNHEY, CDR2 SMNVEV (reference sequence). CDR3 nucleotides: TGTGCCAGCAGTTTAGCGGGGGCAGGACAGCCCCAGCATTTT. Residues: CASSLAGAGQPQHF.

This chain joins TRBV4-1 and TRBJ2-3; D is unresolved. Trimming cost V 2 bases and J 11 bases, with 8 bases left between them. In germline, CDR1 is MGHRA, CDR2 YSYEKL. The CDR3 contains 11 residues. The DNA for the CDR3 is TGCGCCAGCAGCCAATCCAAAGGGCAGTATTTT. Translated, it gives CASSQSKGQYF.

The rearrangement joins TRBV27 to TRBJ2-3, with TRBD1 identical over 9 bases. The CDR3 length is 16 residues. With 8 bases clipped from V and 3 bases from J, the junction kept 12 bases outside the gene matches. Germline V gene lookup returns CDR1 MNHEY and CDR2 SMNVEV (reference sequence). The CDR3 loop reads CASHPGQGIRTDTQYF. As DNA, the CDR3 is TGTGCCAGCCATCCGGGACAGGGCATTCGGACAGATACGCAGTATTTT.

This chain uses TRBV6-5 with TRBJ1-1; weak D call: TRBD1 (5 bases). The germline V gene encodes CDR1 MNHEY and CDR2 SVGAGI. The germline V and J ends were trimmed by 7 bases and 7 bases, with 10 bases remaining between them. CDR3 size: 11 residues. CDR3 amino acids: CASTRGSEAFF. CDR3 DNA: TGTGCCAGCACACGGGGGAGTGAAGCTTTCTTT.

The chain carries TRBV18 and TRBJ1-3; weak D call: TRBD1 (5 bases). Germline V lookup: CDR1 KGHSH, CDR2 LQKENI. Trimming left V 4 bases short and J 0 bases short, with 16 bases between. This CDR3 has 17 amino acids. The CDR3 sequence: CASSLSGTYFSGNTIYF. In DNA form, the CDR3 reads TGTGCCAGCTCACTATCCGGGACGTACTTCTCTGGAAACACCATATATTTT. Supplemented by reference TRBV18 and TRBJ1-3, the full variable domain reads NAGVMQNPRHLVRRRGQEARLRCSPMKGHSHVYWYRQLPEEGLKFMVYLQKENIIDESGMPKERFSAEFPKEGPSILRIQQVVRGDSAAYFCASSLSGTYFSGNTIYFGEGSWLTVV.

The chain uses TRBV11-2 and TRBJ2-3; D may correspond to TRBD1 or TRBD2 (5 bases each). The germline CDR1 and CDR2 sequences are SGHAT and FQNNGV. The CDR3 runs 16 residues. V was trimmed by 8 bases and J by 5 bases, leaving 23 bases between them. The CDR3 sequence is CASRGLKGAGGDTQYF. CDR3 sequence (DNA): TGTGCCAGCCGGGGTCTAAAAGGGGCAGGTGGAGATACGCAGTATTTT.

J is TRBJ2-7 and V is TRBV5-1; TRBD1 matches 8 bases. The CDR3 extends over 16 amino acids. From germline, CDR1 is SGHRS and CDR2 YFSETQ. After removal of 4 bases from V and 3 bases from J, the junction contained 12 bases not matched to a gene. CDR3 amino acids: CASSLSGQVLYYEQYF. The DNA for the CDR3 is TGCGCCAGCAGCCTCTCGGGACAGGTCCTTTACTACGAGCAGTACTTC. Full variable domain (remainder filled in from reference TRBV5-1 and TRBJ2-7): KAGVTQTPRYLIKTRGQQVTLSCSPISGHRSVSWYQQTPGQGLQFLFEYFSETQRNKGNFPGRFSGRQFSNSRSEMNVSTLELGDSALYLCASSLSGQVLYYEQYFGPGTRLTVT.

This chain links TRBV12-5 with TRBJ2-5; 9 bases agree with TRBD2. The CDR3 consists of 15 residues. From germline, CDR1 is LGHNT and CDR2 FRNRAP. The junction had 5 bases not matched to a gene; V was cut back by 1 base and J by 5 bases. The CDR3 sequence: CASGLGVAGVETQYF. CDR3 bases: TGTGCTAGTGGTTTGGGGGTAGCGGGGGTTGAGACCCAGTACTTC.

Comments on this clone: Mismatch with germline at one junction end may stem from a read error. The chain combines TRBV25-1 with TRBJ1-2; D ambiguous. The germline CDR1 and CDR2 sequences are MGHDK and SYGVNS. This CDR3 has 11 residues. The CDR3 DNA is TGTGCCTGCAGTGAAGCCGGGGGCTACACCTTC. It codes for CACSEAGGYTF.

The CDR3 coding sequence is TGTGCCAGCAGACTCGGAGGGAACTATGGCTACACCTTC. It yields the protein CASRLGGNYGYTF. The chain recombines TRBV6-6 with TRBJ1-2; no clear D gene. Trimming left V 6 bases short and J 2 bases short, with 10 bases between. This CDR3 contains 13 residues. Germline CDR1 reads MNHNY; CDR2 reads SVGAGI (reference sequence).

The V gene is TRBV11-3, the J gene TRBJ2-3, with TRBD1 matching 7 bases. Looked up from germline, CDR1 is SGHNT and CDR2 is YENEEA. CDR3 length: 14 amino acids. Losses at the gene ends were 2 bases for V and 4 bases for J; bases not matched to a gene: 3. The CDR3 nucleotides are TGTGCCAGCAGCTTAACTCAGGGGGCAGATACGCAGTATTTT. Its translation: CASSLTQGADTQYF. Based on the CDR3 plus reference TRBV11-3 and TRBJ2-3, the full variable domain is EAGVVQSPRYKIIEKKQPVAFWCNPISGHNTLYWYLQNLGQGPELLIRYENEEAVDDSQLPKDRFSAERLKGVDSTLKIQPAELGDSAVYLCASSLTQGADTQYFGPGTRLTVL.

V is TRBV5-1 and J is TRBJ2-1; TRBD2 might be the D (5 bases). CDR3 length equals 13 residues. Trimming cost V 0 bases and J 9 bases, with 10 bases left between them. Germline lookup yields CDR1 SGHRS and CDR2 YFSETQ. The CDR3 loop reads CASSLALGSEQFF. The CDR3 DNA follows: TGCGCCAGCAGCTTGGCCTTAGGGAGTGAGCAGTTCTTC.

This chain links TRBV2 with TRBJ1-2, with a possible D match to TRBD1 (6 bases). The CDR3 length is 13 residues. The ends were cut back, 4 bases at V and 8 bases at J, with 14 bases in the middle. CDR1 is SNHLY, CDR2 FYNNEI, per germline. CDR3 in amino acids: CASSVVRGGGYTF. The CDR3 coding sequence is TGTGCCAGCAGTGTGGTCAGGGGAGGCGGCTACACCTTC.

This clone was counted between two and nine times. CDR3 protein: CASSSANPGGETQYF. The CDR3 bases are TGTGCCAGCAGCAGTGCAAACCCCGGGGGAGAGACCCAGTACTTC. This sequence joins TRBV5-4 and TRBJ2-5; D perhaps matches TRBD2 (6 bases). Germline assignment: CDR1 SGHNT and CDR2 YYREEE (reference sequence). The CDR3 is made up of 15 amino acids. Trimming pared 4 bases from V and 4 bases from J, leaving 17 bases between.

The rearrangement links TRBV6-5 to TRBJ1-4, with D uncertain. The ends were cut back, 2 bases at V and 8 bases at J, with 15 bases in the middle. Germline CDR1 is MNHEY and CDR2 is SVGAGI. CDR3 length: 15 amino acids. The CDR3 region is CASSYTASGGEKLFF. The CDR3 DNA follows: TGTGCCAGCAGTTACACCGCAAGTGGAGGGGAAAAACTGTTTTTT.